This T cell receptor (beta chain) was captured in a study of response to subunit inactivated influenza vaccine. Whole-study findings and limits: Each seasonal influenza vaccination recruits few new T cells, the authors suggested.

Each CDR3 protein is one row after TCRdb ran MiXCR on the RT-PCR reads. The repertoire consists of around 200,000 distinct CDR3 sequences, with approximately 12% occurring once and the leading ten covering approximately 30%. This clonotype was detected a few times. Its antigen is still unknown. CDR1 is SGHDN and CDR2 is FVKESK in the germline V gene. V was clipped by 3 bases and J by 1 base, with 12 bases between them. This CDR3 has 15 residues. These same data were also listed under a study on T cells expressing NK-cell markers. That paper notes: Researchers built TCR beta cDNA using 5'RACE template switching with UMIs. The authors sequenced eight donors, of whom seven were HCMV-seropositive and one was seronegative. Anti-gamma-delta TCR antibody use in several experiments restricted sorting to alpha-beta TCR T cells. Several donors showed these clonotypes also leading the CD3+CD56-NKG2C+ fraction.

The sequenced sample was CD8+ T cells sorted from PBMCs, obtained 12 days after vaccination. The sequence derives from a man between 50 and 59 years old who received an inactivated influenza vaccine. The chain links TRBV14 to TRBJ1-1; D is unresolved. The CDR3 nucleotides read TGTGCCAGCAGCCACCTAGACAAGGGGAACACTGAAGCTTTCTTT. Amino acid sequence: CASSHLDKGNTEAFF.